A single sample gave rise to the 20 T cell receptor beta chains below, sequenced in a study of T-cell memory formation after mild COVID-19. TCRdb re-derived calls from the 5' RACE reads in MiXCR, one entry per CDR3 protein. The sample records fewer than 250,000 distinct CDR3 sequences, roughly a tenth being singletons. Specimen: PBMCs or a T cell subset sorted from them (not recorded which). The receptors here all came from a man in his late teens or twenties who had mild COVID-19 (a few samples of this study predate the infection). Cell type and time point are not known.

The CDR3 bases are TGCGCCAGCAGCCAAGACGAGCGGGGGGCGAGCTCCTACGAGCAGTACTTC. Translated, it gives CASSQDERGASSYEQYF. This chain connects TRBV4-3 to TRBJ2-7; 9 bases agree with TRBD2. The CDR3 covers 17 residues. V dropped 0 bases and J dropped 0; count of bases not matched to a gene: 6. The germline V gene encodes CDR1 LGHNA and CDR2 YSLEER.

This clonotype was picked up a small number of times. The rearrangement uses TRBV5-1 and TRBJ2-1; 7 nucleotides agree with TRBD2. V was pared by 4 bases and J by 0 bases, with 4 bases of the junction left unmatched. This CDR3 region has 15 residues. CDR1 SGHRS and CDR2 YFSETQ come from the germline V gene. CDR3 region: CASSDGGTSYNEQFF. The CDR3 DNA follows: TGCGCCAGCAGCGACGGGGGGACCTCCTACAATGAGCAGTTCTTC.

This clonotype showed up many times. The chain carries TRBV7-2 and TRBJ2-7, with 12 positions matching TRBD2. This CDR3 is built from 15 residues. Per germline, CDR1 SGHTA and CDR2 FQGNSA. V was pared by 5 bases and J by 3 bases, with 5 bases of the junction left unmatched. The CDR3 DNA reads as TGTGCCAGCAGCCCACTAGCGGGGGGACTCTACGAGCAGTACGTC. Translation: CASSPLAGGLYEQYV.

The chain combines TRBV28 with TRBJ2-7; the D gene is possibly TRBD1 (6 bases). V was pared by 4 bases and J by 6 bases, with 19 bases between. Germline V CDR1 and CDR2: MDHEN, SYDVKM. This CDR3 comprises 15 residues. For the CDR3, the DNA is TGTGCCAGCAGTTCCCTGACTGACAGGCTCCCCGAGCAGTACGTC. Residues: CASSSLTDRLPEQYV.

This clonotype was detected a few times. The V call is TRBV7-2, the J call TRBJ2-1; 10 bases are a match to TRBD2. The V gene's germline CDR1 is SGHTA and CDR2 FQGNSA. CDR3 size: 17 residues. V lost 1 base and J lost 4; bases outside the gene matches: 7. The CDR3 reads CASSLEGSSGGYNEQFF. In DNA form, the CDR3 reads TGTGCCAGCAGCTTAGAAGGATCTAGCGGGGGTTACAATGAGCAGTTCTTC.

This clonotype was observed a handful of times. V is TRBV7-8 and J is TRBJ2-5; D remains ambiguous. V lost 2 bases, J lost 7 bases, and 14 bases lay in between. Germline loops: CDR1 SGHVS, CDR2 FQNEAQ. The CDR3 is 14 residues long. In DNA, the CDR3 is TGTGCCAGCAGCTTAACCGTTGAGAACCCGACCCAGTACTTC. This sequence encodes CASSLTVENPTQYF.

Many counts were recorded for this clonotype. V usage is TRBV7-3 and J usage is TRBJ2-7; D tentatively reads TRBD1 or TRBD2 (5 bases each). With 0 bases removed from V and 4 bases from J, the gap between germline ends came to 7 bases. Germline CDR1 is SGHTA and CDR2 is FQGTGA. The CDR3 has 13 amino acids. The CDR3, as DNA: TGTGCCAGCAGCTTAACCAGGGAGTACGAGCAGTACTTC. Its translation is CASSLTREYEQYF.

The gene calls are TRBV6-5 and TRBJ2-3; 13 bases match TRBD2. The germline CDR1 and CDR2 sequences are MNHEY and SVGAGI. V shed 5 bases and J 4 bases; nucleotides not matched to a gene: 15. The CDR3 is 19 residues long. CDR3 coding DNA: TGTGCCAGCAGTACCCGGACTAGCGGGGGCGCCTGGAACGCAGATACGCAGTATTTT. Amino acid sequence: CASSTRTSGGAWNADTQYF.

This clonotype was seen only a few times. The CDR3 nucleotides are TGCGCCAGCAGCAAAGGGACAGGGGGCTTTGGCACCGGGGAGCTGTTTTTT. It specifies CASSKGTGGFGTGELFF. This sequence joins TRBV5-1 and TRBJ2-2, with 12 positions matching TRBD1. This CDR3 has 17 residues. The germline V gene has CDR1 SGHRS and CDR2 YFSETQ. V lost 4 bases and J lost 4; bases outside the gene matches: 8.

This clonotype was counted only a few times. The gene calls are TRBV7-2 and TRBJ1-2; 8 bases fit TRBD1. CDR3 size: 13 residues. CDR1 SGHTA and CDR2 FQGNSA come from the germline V gene. Unmatched junction bases numbered 5, after V lost 5 bases and J lost 6 bases. The CDR3: CASSRTTGDGYTF. CDR3 in DNA: TGTGCCAGCAGCCGTACGACAGGGGATGGCTACACCTTC.

The CDR3 coding sequence is TGTGCCAGCCCCTCCCCGACTAGCGGGGGGGCTGATACGCAGTATTTT. Amino acids: CASPSPTSGGADTQYF. The rearrangement joins TRBV6-5 to TRBJ2-3; 14 bases match TRBD2. The CDR3 covers 16 residues. Germline V gene lookup returns CDR1 MNHEY and CDR2 SVGAGI. The V segment lost 8 bases and the J segment 6 bases; nucleotides outside the gene matches: 10.

The DNA for the CDR3 is TGTGCCAGCAGCCGGGACAGGGGGTCTGATACGCAGTATTTT. Translation gives CASSRDRGSDTQYF. The gene calls are TRBV7-2 and TRBJ2-3; 11 positions agree with TRBD1. The V and J ends lost 5 bases and 6 bases, in that order; junction bases with no gene match: 4. This CDR3 comprises 14 residues. Germline assignment: CDR1 SGHTA and CDR2 FQGNSA.

This clonotype appeared a few times. The rearrangement uses TRBV3-1 and TRBJ1-1; 11 bases fit TRBD1. The V and J ends lost 4 bases and 5 bases, in that order; junction bases with no gene match: 6. The CDR3 is 15 amino acids. CDR1 is LGHDT and CDR2 is YNNKEL in the germline V gene (reference sequence). CDR3 nucleotide sequence: TGTGCCAGCAGCCGCCTTGGGACAGGGGGGACTGAAGCTTTCTTT. It is translated as CASSRLGTGGTEAFF.

This clonotype was seen many times. V is TRBV20-1 and J is TRBJ2-5; perhaps D is TRBD1 or TRBD2 (5 bases each). Trimming removed 3 bases at V and 5 bases at J, with 16 bases between. CDR1 and CDR2 (germline): DFQATT, SNEGSKA (reference sequence). This CDR3 is built from 14 residues. Here the CDR3 reads CSARGRLFRETQYF. The CDR3 DNA reads TGCAGTGCTAGGGGACGTCTTTTTAGGGAGACCCAGTACTTC.

The genes are TRBV15 and TRBJ2-3; D is uncertain. Germline-derived CDR1 and CDR2 are LNHNV and YYDKDF (reference sequence). The V and J ends lost 1 base and 2 bases respectively, with 10 bases between them. There are 15 residues in the CDR3. The CDR3 here is CATSRAQIDTDTQYF. DNA of the CDR3: TGTGCCACCAGCAGAGCGCAGATCGACACAGATACGCAGTATTTT.

This clonotype was recorded a few times. The chain recombines TRBV10-3 with TRBJ2-2, with D maybe TRBD1 (6 bases). V was shortened by 4 bases and J by 6 bases, with 12 bases between the two germline ends. The CDR3 contains 14 residues. Germline CDR1 reads ENHRY; CDR2 reads SYGVKD. The CDR3 nucleotides are TGTGCCATCAGTGTAAACAGGGAACCCGGGGAGCTGTTTTTT. It yields the protein CAISVNREPGELFF.

The V gene is TRBV5-4, the J gene TRBJ1-2, with 11 positions matching TRBD1. The V and J ends lost 4 bases and 8 bases, in that order; junction bases with no gene match: 10. This CDR3 has 15 amino acids. The germline V gene has CDR1 SGHNT and CDR2 YYREEE (reference sequence). For the CDR3, the DNA is TGTGCCAGCAGCAGCCCGGACAGGGGGCGCGACGGCTACACCTTC. Its translation is CASSSPDRGRDGYTF.

The sample holds a few counts of this clonotype. The rearrangement uses TRBV5-1 and TRBJ2-3, with D unresolved. Germline V gene lookup returns CDR1 SGHRS and CDR2 YFSETQ. Trimming cost V 4 bases and J 3 bases, with 12 bases left between them. CDR3 length equals 14 residues. The chain's CDR3 is CASSPAGRTDTQYF. CDR3 DNA sequence: TGCGCCAGCAGCCCCGCCGGTAGGACAGATACGCAGTATTTT.

This chain links TRBV5-4 with TRBJ2-1; TRBD2 agrees at 15 bases. Germline V lookup: CDR1 SGHNT, CDR2 YYREEE (reference sequence). The CDR3 contains 15 residues. V lost 3 bases to trimming and J lost 9 bases; unmatched junction nucleotides: 4. The CDR3 protein is CASSSGLAGGSEQFF. DNA of the CDR3: TGTGCCAGCAGCTCGGGACTAGCGGGGGGAAGTGAGCAGTTCTTC.

V usage is TRBV20-1 and J usage is TRBJ1-3; maybe TRBD1 (6 bases). The length of the CDR3 is 13 residues. CDR1 DFQATT and CDR2 SNEGSKA come from the germline V gene (reference sequence). Trimming stripped 3 bases from V and 2 bases from J, with 8 bases between. CDR3 coding DNA: TGCAGTGCTAGGAGGACAGCTGGAAACACCATATATTTT. Translation: CSARRTAGNTIYF.